This TCR beta chain was retrieved from a study of T cells in Graves' hyperthyroidism and ophthalmopathy. Many counts were recorded for this clonotype. Its antigen is undetermined. The CDR3 loop spans 14 amino acids. Germline assignment: CDR1 MDHEN and CDR2 SYDVKM. V lost 9 bases to trimming and J lost 6 bases; unmatched junction nucleotides: 12. General study points: Using 13 V-J features, a model discriminated ophthalmopathy from stable hyperthyroidism. Most expanded thyroid clonotypes above 0.001 recurred in blood.

Amplification yielded TCR beta CDR3 regions, with RNA transcripts as the source. The study used the HTBI primer set for a first-round RT-PCR of the TCR CDR3. From the multiplex PCR reads, TCRdb called clonotypes with MiXCR, one entry per CDR3 protein. The sample consists of a few hundred thousand distinct CDR3 sequences, under 15% of them appearing once. Exclusion of patients followed from uncontrolled infection, other autoimmune disease, pregnancy or lactation. Diagnoses used clinical symptoms, serum thyroxine and TRAb, thyroid ultrasound and orbital computed tomography. The specimen sequenced was blood. This receptor was identified in a woman aged 25 to 45 with Graves' hyperthyroidism. The chain links TRBV28 to TRBJ2-7; 9 bases agree with TRBD2. This CDR3 is CASNLGREGSEQYF. The DNA of the CDR3 is TGTGCCAGTAACTTAGGGCGGGAGGGTTCCGAGCAGTACTTC.